The sequence of this TCR beta chain was determined in a study of blood T cells in healthy people across ages. This CDR3 has 17 residues. Trimming took 4 bases from V and 4 from J; bases not matched to a gene: 14. CDR1 and CDR2 (germline): LGHDT, YNNKEL (reference sequence). Sample-barcoded 5' priming and a J-beta primer mix drove a second PCR of 7 to 11 cycles. MiXCR, run by TCRdb on the 5' RACE reads, gives a single entry per CDR3 protein. The repertoire consists of 800,000 to 950,000 distinct CDR3 sequences, with roughly 43% occurring once and the leading ten covering 13%. The V gene is TRBV3-1, the J gene TRBJ2-5; 8 bases are a match to TRBD1. Sequencing was carried out using blood. This sequence was found in a man aged 25-40 years in good health. The CDR3 loop is CASSPKPDREARETQYF. The CDR3 DNA sequence: TGTGCCAGCAGCCCCAAACCGGACAGGGAGGCGCGAGAGACCCAGTACTTC.